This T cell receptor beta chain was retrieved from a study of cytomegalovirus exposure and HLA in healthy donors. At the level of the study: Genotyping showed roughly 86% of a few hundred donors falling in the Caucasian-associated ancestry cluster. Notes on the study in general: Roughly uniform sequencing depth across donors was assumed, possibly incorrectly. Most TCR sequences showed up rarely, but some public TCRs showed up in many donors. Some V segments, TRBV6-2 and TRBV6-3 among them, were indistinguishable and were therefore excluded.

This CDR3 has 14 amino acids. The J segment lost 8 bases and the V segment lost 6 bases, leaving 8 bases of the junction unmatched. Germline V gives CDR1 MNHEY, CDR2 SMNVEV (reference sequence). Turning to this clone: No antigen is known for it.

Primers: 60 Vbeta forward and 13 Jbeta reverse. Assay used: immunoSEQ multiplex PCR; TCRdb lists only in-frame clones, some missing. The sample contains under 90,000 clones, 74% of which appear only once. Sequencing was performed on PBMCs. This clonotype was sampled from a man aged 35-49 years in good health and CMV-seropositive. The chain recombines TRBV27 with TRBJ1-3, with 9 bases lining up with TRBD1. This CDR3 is CASSPGGQGYTIYF. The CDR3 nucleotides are TGTGCCAGCAGCCCGGGGGGACAGGGATACACCATATATTTT.